Listed here are 20 T cell receptor beta chains from one sample, sequenced in a study of control samples from healthy donors and cancer patients. The assay was immunoSEQ multiplex PCR, and TCRdb's table has in-frame clones only and misses some. The profile shows 60,000 to 75,000 clones, 65% to 90% of them singletons. The sequenced sample was blood. The receptor set was obtained from a man in his forties in good health.

The chain links TRBV5-1 to TRBJ1-1, with 9 bases that match TRBD1. CDR1 SGHRS and CDR2 YFSETQ come from the germline V gene. The CDR3 contains 15 residues. The ends lost 3 bases at V and 4 bases at J; junction bases unmatched: 7. The CDR3 spells CASSWGQGVGTEAFF. The DNA for the CDR3 is TGCGCCAGCAGCTGGGGACAGGGAGTTGGCACTGAAGCTTTCTTT.

The rearrangement uses TRBV4-3 and TRBJ2-3; 8 positions agree with TRBD2. The CDR3 loop spans 19 amino acids. The J segment lost 2 bases and the V segment lost 0 bases, leaving 13 bases of the junction unmatched. Germline CDR1 and CDR2: LGHNA and YSLEER. This CDR3 is CASSQETPGSLADTDTQYF. The CDR3, as DNA: TGCGCCAGCAGCCAAGAAACCCCGGGGTCACTAGCGGACACAGATACGCAGTATTTT.

J is TRBJ2-5 and V is TRBV7-9, with 12 positions matching TRBD2. The V and J ends lost 5 bases and 4 bases, in that order; junction bases with no gene match: 8. This CDR3 region has 16 residues. Per germline, CDR1 SEHNR and CDR2 FQNEAQ (reference sequence). CDR3 coding DNA: TGTGCCAGCAGCACCCGACTAGCGGGGGCGGGAGAGACCCAGTACTTC. It translates to CASSTRLAGAGETQYF.

The V call is TRBV19, the J call TRBJ2-2; TRBD1 agrees at 11 bases. The J segment lost 2 bases and the V segment lost 6 bases, leaving 2 bases of the junction unmatched. Germline CDR1 and CDR2: LNHDA and SQIVND (reference sequence). The CDR3 consists of 15 residues. The CDR3 protein is CASSGTGGNTGELFF. CDR3 sequence (DNA): TGTGCCAGTAGCGGGACAGGGGGAAACACCGGGGAGCTGTTTTTT.

This rearrangement joins TRBV12-3 or TRBV12-4 to TRBJ2-5; D is possibly TRBD1 (5 bases). Between the trimmed V and J ends, which lost 7 bases and 5 bases, there was a span of 14 bases. The CDR3 totals 13 residues. The CDR3 DNA sequence: TGTGCCAGCACCTCCACAGGAAAGGAGACCCAGTACTTC. Translation gives CASTSTGKETQYF.

The gene calls are TRBV2 and TRBJ2-3, with 9 bases lining up with TRBD1. Trimming at V came to 8 bases and at J to 4 bases, leaving 4 bases not matched to a gene. Germline V CDR1 and CDR2: SNHLY, FYNNEI. The CDR3 sequence is 13 residues long. The CDR3 protein is CASGQGFADTQYF. The CDR3 DNA follows: TGTGCCAGCGGACAGGGGTTCGCAGATACGCAGTATTTT.

The rearrangement joins TRBV4-1 to TRBJ1-1; 7 bases match TRBD1. The trim removed 8 bases at V and 6 bases at J, leaving 6 bases unmatched. The length of the CDR3 is 12 residues. CDR1 and CDR2 from the germline V gene are MGHRA and YSYEKL. The CDR3 DNA reads as TGCGCCAGCCAGGGGGGGGGCGCTGAAGCTTTCTTT. It is translated as CASQGGGAEAFF.

The chain combines TRBV6-5 with TRBJ1-2; 9 nucleotides agree with TRBD1. CDR3 size: 15 residues. CDR1 is MNHEY, CDR2 SVGAGI, per germline. V was pared by 5 bases and J by 2 bases, with 6 bases of the junction left unmatched. The CDR3 is CASSTGTGLNYGYTF. The DNA of the CDR3 is TGTGCCAGCAGTACCGGGACAGGGCTGAACTATGGCTACACCTTC.

A note on this clone: The same CDR3 can be traced to other DNA sequences in this sample. The CDR3 spells CASSRNRVGETQYF. CDR3 DNA: TGTGCCAGCAGCAGGAACAGGGTCGGAGAGACCCAGTACTTC. The V gene is TRBV3-1 (or the pseudogene TRBV3-2), the J gene TRBJ2-5, with D maybe TRBD1 (6 bases). V lost 5 bases and J lost 4, with 14 bases in between. The CDR3 spans 14 residues. CDR1 is LGHDT, CDR2 YNNKEL, per germline (reference sequence).

The rearrangement uses TRBV5-1 and TRBJ2-7; perhaps TRBD2 as D (5 bases). The length of the CDR3 is 15 residues. V was trimmed by 1 base and J by 5 bases, leaving 16 bases between them. Looked up from germline, CDR1 is SGHRS and CDR2 is YFSETQ. This CDR3 is CASSLLWQEVHEQYF. DNA for the CDR3: TGCGCCAGCAGCTTGTTGTGGCAGGAGGTCCACGAGCAGTACTTC.

This rearrangement joins TRBV7-3 to TRBJ2-1, with TRBD2 identical over 8 bases. The length of the CDR3 is 15 residues. The trim removed 2 bases at V and 7 bases at J, leaving 7 bases unmatched. Germline loops: CDR1 SGHTA, CDR2 FQGTGA. The CDR3 DNA is TGTGCCAGCAGCTTATCGGCGGGGGGTTTGAATGAGCAGTTCTTC. Protein: CASSLSAGGLNEQFF.

This clone occurred once. The chain carries TRBV5-4 and TRBJ1-2; D call uncertain. This CDR3 is built from 17 residues. In germline, CDR1 is SGHNT, CDR2 YYREEE (reference sequence). The germline V and J ends were trimmed by 0 bases and 4 bases, with 19 bases remaining between them. CDR3 DNA: TGTGCCAGCAGCTTGGAAGGTCGACACACTTTAGGCTATGGCTACACCTTC. Protein: CASSLEGRHTLGYGYTF.

As concerns this clone: This specimen includes other DNA sequences encoding the same CDR3. The chain joins TRBV5-1 to TRBJ2-7; 9 bases are shared with TRBD1. After removal of 3 bases from V and 1 base from J, the junction contained 2 bases not matched to a gene. Per germline, CDR1 SGHRS and CDR2 YFSETQ. This CDR3 has 14 residues. The CDR3 sequence: CASSSGTGSYEQYF. CDR3 coding DNA: TGCGCCAGCAGCTCCGGGACAGGGTCCTACGAGCAGTACTTC. Based on the CDR3 plus reference TRBV5-1 and TRBJ2-7, the full variable domain is KAGVTQTPRYLIKTRGQQVTLSCSPISGHRSVSWYQQTPGQGLQFLFEYFSETQRNKGNFPGRFSGRQFSNSRSEMNVSTLELGDSALYLCASSSGTGSYEQYFGPGTRLTVT.

V gene TRBV4-3 combines with J gene TRBJ1-6; D unclear. The V and J ends lost 1 base and 6 bases respectively, with 10 bases between them. Germline CDR1 and CDR2: LGHNA and YSLEER. The CDR3 totals 15 residues. The CDR3 reads CASSQVPLGNSPLHF. The CDR3 region has the DNA TGCGCCAGCAGCCAAGTGCCACTAGGTAATTCACCCCTCCACTTT.

The chain recombines TRBV6-5 with TRBJ1-1; 7 nucleotides match TRBD1. Germline V gene lookup returns CDR1 MNHEY and CDR2 SVGAGI. V was pared by 7 bases and J by 6 bases, with 5 bases of the junction left unmatched. The CDR3 extends over 12 amino acids. CDR3 bases: TGTGCCAGCACAAGACAGGGTCCTGAAGCTTTCTTT. This encodes CASTRQGPEAFF.

DNA of the CDR3: TGTGCCAGCAGATGGGGGGTAGGCTACAATGAGCAGTTCTTC. Its translation is CASRWGVGYNEQFF. This sequence joins TRBV27 and TRBJ2-1; possible D gene TRBD2, 6 bases. With 6 bases removed from V and 3 bases from J, the gap between germline ends came to 12 bases. Per germline, CDR1 MNHEY and CDR2 SMNVEV (reference sequence). This CDR3 has 14 amino acids.

The V and J genes are TRBV5-1 and TRBJ2-7; possibly TRBD2 for D (6 bases). CDR3 length: 14 residues. Trimming took 1 base from V and 3 from J, leaving 11 bases between them. Germline CDR1 and CDR2: SGHRS and YFSETQ. CDR3 protein: CASSLTGGNYEQYF. DNA of the CDR3: TGCGCCAGCAGCTTGACTGGAGGGAACTACGAGCAGTACTTC.

This clone came up once. This chain links TRBV5-5 with TRBJ1-1; the D is unclear. The germline gives CDR1 SGHKS, CDR2 YYEKEE (reference sequence). V gave up 7 bases and J gave up 5 bases, with 9 bases separating them. This CDR3 contains 11 residues. Here the CDR3 reads CASATGTEAFF. The CDR3 region has the DNA TGTGCCAGCGCGACGGGGACTGAAGCTTTCTTT.

The V gene is TRBV6-5, the J gene TRBJ2-1; TRBD2 might be the D (6 bases). The CDR3 consists of 15 residues. V was shortened by 6 bases and J by 0 bases, with 12 bases between the two germline ends. CDR1 MNHEY and CDR2 SVGAGI come from the germline V gene. The CDR3 nucleotides read TGTGCCAGCAGCGTAAGCGGGTACTCCTACAATGAGCAGTTCTTC. Protein: CASSVSGYSYNEQFF.

This sequence joins TRBV15 and TRBJ2-7; 8 bases line up with TRBD1. Germline V gene sequence: CDR1 LNHNV, CDR2 YYDKDF (reference sequence). CDR3 size: 16 residues. V was pared by 1 base and J by 2 bases, with 7 bases of the junction left unmatched. CDR3 residues: CATSRGPGQEAYEQYF. Here the CDR3 DNA reads TGTGCCACCAGCAGAGGCCCGGGACAGGAGGCCTACGAGCAGTACTTC.